This T cell receptor (beta chain) came from a study of T cell repertoires in cytomegalovirus infection. Study in general: Recently identified HLA-C-restricted CMV epitopes and well-studied HLA-B-restricted CMV epitopes were used by the study.

This clonotype was seen a handful of times. Its antigen is unknown. TCRdb reprocessed the reads with MiXCR, giving one entry per CDR3 protein. The data hold about half a million distinct CDR3 sequences, with 33% observed a single time. Study-wide results and limits: It was HLA-C-restricted CMV-specific TCR beta clonotypes that dominated the response ex vivo. Summed frequency of public TCR beta families distinguished CMV carriers with the relevant HLA.

The germline CDR1 and CDR2 sequences are SGHTA and FQGNSA. The V and J ends lost 8 bases and 3 bases respectively, with 5 bases between them. The CDR3 extends over 10 amino acids. Sequencing used cultured PBMCs, obtained from culture after CMV antigen stimulation. This rearrangement joins TRBV7-2 to TRBJ2-7; D is undetermined. The receptor comes from a human donor in good health (CMV status not recorded). Some clones in this sample may be carry-over from other donors' samples. Here the CDR3 DNA reads TGTGCCAGCGCAAACTACGAGCAGTACTTC. Translated: CASANYEQYF.